These 31 T cell receptor beta chains share one sample of origin, sequenced in a study of shared clonotypes between healthy human individuals. Sequencing was performed with immunoSEQ multiplex PCR; in TCRdb, only in-frame clones are kept and a portion is missing. In the table there are about 1.5 million clones, approximately 98% of which are singletons. Sequencing used naive CD4+ T cells sorted from blood. Subset denoted: CD45RA+ positively selected. These receptors came from a young man in good health.

In regard to this clone: Other DNA sequences in the same sample also yield this CDR3. This chain uses TRBV5-1 with TRBJ2-5, with a tentative D call TRBD2 (6 bases). Germline CDR1 is SGHRS and CDR2 is YFSETQ. The CDR3 is made up of 11 amino acids. The V end was cut by 5 bases, the J end by 4 bases, with 6 bases between. This CDR3 reads CASRGGETQYF. The CDR3 coding sequence is TGCGCCAGCAGGGGGGGAGAGACCCAGTACTTC.

The sample holds a few counts of this clone. Other DNA sequences from this sample encode an identical CDR3 as well. V is TRBV20-1 and J is TRBJ2-5; no reliable D call. V lost 3 bases to trimming and J lost 2 bases, with 1 base between them. Germline lookup yields CDR1 DFQATT and CDR2 SNEGSKA (reference sequence). The CDR3 runs to 10 residues. This chain's CDR3 is CSARQETQYF. The CDR3 DNA follows: TGCAGTGCTAGGCAAGAGACCCAGTACTTC.

The chain recombines TRBV28 with TRBJ1-2, with D possibly TRBD1 on 5 matching bases. The germline V gene encodes CDR1 MDHEN and CDR2 SYDVKM. The CDR3 consists of 13 residues. The ends were cut back, 3 bases at V and 7 bases at J, with 12 bases in the middle. CDR3 coding DNA: TGTGCCAGCAGTTTGGGGGGGGACCTTGGCTACACCTTC. It codes for CASSLGGDLGYTF.

V usage is TRBV7-6 and J usage is TRBJ2-3; TRBD1 matches 7 bases. Trimming took 5 bases from V and 7 from J; bases not matched to a gene: 12. Germline V gives CDR1 SGHVS, CDR2 FNYEAQ. The CDR3 spans 15 residues. DNA for the CDR3: TGTGCCAGCAGCCGAGGGGGCGGGCTGTCAAATACGCAGTATTTT. As protein: CASSRGGGLSNTQYF.

This chain connects TRBV19 to TRBJ1-1, with 10 positions matching TRBD1. After removal of 5 bases from V and 0 bases from J, the junction contained 3 bases not matched to a gene. The V gene's germline CDR1 is LNHDA and CDR2 SQIVND (reference sequence). This CDR3 is 15 amino acids long. CDR3 sequence reads: CASSVTGGMNTEAFF. The CDR3 nucleotides read TGTGCCAGTAGTGTGACAGGGGGCATGAACACTGAAGCTTTCTTT.

V is TRBV7-9 and J is TRBJ2-1; 11 nucleotides align to TRBD1. CDR3 length: 16 residues. Germline CDR1 reads SEHNR; CDR2 reads FQNEAQ (reference sequence). The V segment lost 3 bases and the J segment 5 bases; nucleotides outside the gene matches: 6. The DNA of the CDR3 is TGTGCCAGCAGCTTCGCGGGACAGGGGGGTAACAATGAGCAGTTCTTC. This gives the protein CASSFAGQGGNNEQFF.

The rearrangement links TRBV5-5 to TRBJ2-7; 8 nucleotides agree with TRBD1. This CDR3 region has 14 residues. J gave up 3 bases and V 5 bases, and 7 bases lay outside the gene matches. CDR1 SGHKS and CDR2 YYEKEE come from the germline V gene (reference sequence). CDR3 region: CASRTTGGHYEQYF. CDR3 bases: TGTGCCAGCAGGACTACAGGGGGTCACTACGAGCAGTACTTC.

This sequence joins TRBV27 and TRBJ1-2; TRBD1 agrees at 9 bases. This CDR3 comprises 16 residues. CDR1 and CDR2 (germline): MNHEY, SMNVEV (reference sequence). V shed 5 bases and J 7 bases; nucleotides not matched to a gene: 14. CDR3 DNA: TGTGCCAGCAGTCCCAATCATGGGACAGGGTTTTTTGGCTACACCTTC. It yields the protein CASSPNHGTGFFGYTF.

V gene TRBV2 combines with J gene TRBJ2-1; unclear D gene. V was cut by 1 base and J by 9 bases, with 7 bases left in between. This CDR3 spans 12 amino acids. Germline V gene sequence: CDR1 SNHLY, CDR2 FYNNEI. CDR3 residues: CASSEDVIEQFF. The CDR3 nucleotides read TGTGCCAGCAGTGAAGACGTCATTGAGCAGTTCTTC.

Remarks on this clone: Other DNA sequences of this sample code for an identical CDR3. The CDR3 coding sequence is TGTGCCAGCAGTGAATCGACAGGGGAGCTGTTTTTT. This codes for CASSESTGELFF. The V gene is TRBV2, the J gene TRBJ2-2; the D is unclear. Germline-derived CDR1 and CDR2 are SNHLY and FYNNEI. CDR3 size: 12 residues. V was pared by 2 bases and J by 8 bases, with 6 bases between.

This clone is a singleton in its sample. The V gene is TRBV7-9, the J gene TRBJ2-1, with D maybe TRBD1 (7 bases). CDR1 and CDR2 (germline): SEHNR, FQNEAQ (reference sequence). The V gene lost 5 bases and the J gene lost 3 bases, with 14 bases spanning the gap. The CDR3 has 15 amino acids. The CDR3 spells CASSRGQGGYNEQFF. The CDR3, as DNA: TGTGCCAGCAGCCGGGGGCAGGGGGGCTACAATGAGCAGTTCTTC.

This clone came up once. The CDR3 here is CASSPLRLAGEDEQYF. As DNA, the CDR3 is TGTGCCAGCTCACCCCTCCGCCTAGCGGGAGAAGACGAGCAGTACTTC. The rearrangement joins TRBV18 to TRBJ2-7; 10 nucleotides line up with TRBD2. The trim removed 3 bases at V and 5 bases at J, leaving 10 bases unmatched. The germline V gene has CDR1 KGHSH and CDR2 LQKENI. The CDR3 has 16 residues.

The rearrangement joins TRBV2 to TRBJ1-1; no definite D call. Germline V gene data show CDR1 as SNHLY and CDR2 as FYNNEI. CDR3 length: 13 residues. V lost 5 bases to trimming and J lost 0 bases, with 7 bases between them. Here the CDR3 reads CASSNGVNTEAFF. Written as DNA, the CDR3 is TGTGCCAGCAGTAATGGGGTGAACACTGAAGCTTTCTTT.

The chain recombines TRBV28 with TRBJ2-2, with D unclear. The V and J ends lost 4 bases and 6 bases respectively, with 9 bases between them. Per germline, CDR1 MDHEN and CDR2 SYDVKM. This CDR3 region has 13 residues. CDR3 amino acids: CASSSLTPGELFF. Here the CDR3 DNA reads TGTGCCAGCAGTTCCCTAACCCCCGGGGAGCTGTTTTTT.

This chain connects TRBV5-1 to TRBJ1-1, with D maybe TRBD1 (5 bases). V dropped 1 base and J dropped 2 bases, with 12 bases sitting between them. Germline assignment: CDR1 SGHRS and CDR2 YFSETQ. The CDR3 has 15 residues. The CDR3 sequence is CASSLTAGSNTEAFF. The CDR3 DNA reads TGCGCCAGCAGCTTGACCGCAGGGTCTAACACTGAAGCTTTCTTT. The full variable domain, completed using reference TRBV5-1 and TRBJ1-1, is KAGVTQTPRYLIKTRGQQVTLSCSPISGHRSVSWYQQTPGQGLQFLFEYFSETQRNKGNFPGRFSGRQFSNSRSEMNVSTLELGDSALYLCASSLTAGSNTEAFFGQGTRLTVV.

The DNA for the CDR3 is TGTGCCAGCAGTCTAACCCACTCGAACACTGAAGCTTTCTTT. Translation: CASSLTHSNTEAFF. The chain carries TRBV25-1 and TRBJ1-1; D gene uncertain. Germline CDR1 and CDR2: MGHDK and SYGVNS. V was shortened by 5 bases and J by 1 base, with 11 bases between the two germline ends. The CDR3 spans 14 residues.

In nucleotides, the CDR3 is TGCGCCAGCAGCTCCGCTTCCCGGCCGGGACCTGGAGGTCCCGGCTACACCTTC. Its protein is CASSSASRPGPGGPGYTF. The chain links TRBV4-3 to TRBJ1-2, with D perhaps matching TRBD1 (5 bases). The CDR3 runs 18 residues. Per the germline V gene, CDR1 is LGHNA and CDR2 is YSLEER. V was clipped by 5 bases and J by 8 bases, with 30 bases between them.

The rearrangement joins TRBV5-5 to TRBJ1-4; D is possibly TRBD1 (5 bases). Trimming left V 4 bases short and J 4 bases short, with 17 bases between. The CDR3 consists of 16 residues. CDR1 is SGHKS and CDR2 is YYEKEE in the germline V gene (reference sequence). The CDR3: CASSQDPGLVNEKLFF. CDR3 DNA sequence: TGTGCCAGCAGCCAGGACCCGGGACTGGTTAATGAAAAACTGTTTTTT.

V gene TRBV29-1 combines with J gene TRBJ2-6; D not resolved. Deletions cut 4 bases from V and 4 bases from J, with 8 bases between. The CDR3 consists of 13 residues. Per germline, CDR1 SQVTM and CDR2 ANQGSEA. Written as DNA, the CDR3 is TGCAGCGTTGCGGGTAAGGGGGCCAACGTCCTGACTTTC. Encoded protein: CSVAGKGANVLTF.

The J gene is TRBJ1-2, the V gene TRBV15, with 8 bases fitting TRBD1. There are 15 residues in the CDR3. CDR1 is LNHNV, CDR2 YYDKDF, per germline (reference sequence). V lost 3 bases to trimming and J lost 6 bases; unmatched junction nucleotides: 9. The CDR3 loop is CATSREQGGSDGYTF. CDR3 coding DNA: TGTGCCACCAGCAGGGAACAGGGGGGATCGGATGGCTACACCTTC.

A word on this clone: Different DNA sequences within this sample yield the same CDR3. The gene calls are TRBV6-5 and TRBJ2-7; D is possibly TRBD1 (5 bases). This CDR3 has 13 amino acids. Germline assignment: CDR1 MNHEY and CDR2 SVGAGI. Trimming cost V 4 bases and J 1 base, with 8 bases left between them. CDR3 in amino acids: CASSSQGSYEQYF. The CDR3 region has the DNA TGTGCCAGCAGTTCTCAGGGATCCTACGAGCAGTACTTC.

This clone was seen a single time. This chain links TRBV30 with TRBJ2-3; D might be TRBD2 (5 bases). This CDR3 is 15 amino acids long. V was clipped by 3 bases and J by 1 base, with 14 bases between them. Per germline, CDR1 GTSNPN and CDR2 SVGIG (reference sequence). The CDR3 DNA follows: TGTGCCTGGAGGAGCGGAGCTCGGGGCACAGATACGCAGTATTTT. Its translation: CAWRSGARGTDTQYF.

The J gene is TRBJ1-1, the V gene TRBV7-2; TRBD1 matches at 7 bases. Trimming took 0 bases from V and 4 from J; bases not matched to a gene: 8. Germline CDR1 SGHTA, CDR2 FQGNSA. The length of the CDR3 is 16 residues. The CDR3 loop is CASSLAPGGEGTEAFF. The CDR3 DNA follows: TGTGCCAGCAGCTTAGCGCCAGGGGGTGAGGGCACTGAAGCTTTCTTT.

This sequence joins TRBV5-5 and TRBJ2-1; D is undetermined. CDR3 length: 13 amino acids. V lost 3 bases, J lost 3 bases, and 7 bases lay in between. Germline loops: CDR1 SGHKS, CDR2 YYEKEE (reference sequence). For the CDR3, the DNA is TGTGCCAGCAGCTCTTACGGCTACAATGAGCAGTTCTTC. It yields the protein CASSSYGYNEQFF.

This chain joins TRBV19 and TRBJ2-5; possible D gene TRBD2, 6 bases. Germline CDR1 LNHDA, CDR2 SQIVND (reference sequence). The length of the CDR3 is 15 residues. V was cut by 6 bases and J by 7 bases, with 21 bases left in between. CDR3 sequence reads: CASREGGPSSTTQYF. The CDR3 nucleotides are TGTGCCAGTAGGGAGGGCGGGCCCTCGTCCACGACCCAGTACTTC. The whole variable domain, remainder taken from reference TRBV19 and TRBJ2-5, is DGGITQSPKYLFRKEGQNVTLSCEQNLNHDAMYWYRQDPGQGLRLIYYSQIVNDFQKGDIAEGYSVSREKKESFPLTVTSAQKNPTAFYLCASREGGPSSTTQYFGPGTRLLVL.

The chain couples TRBV21-1 to TRBJ1-2; the table's D call TRBD1 went unverified against the DNA. TRBV21-1 is classified as a pseudogene. The CDR3 has 15 amino acids. The DNA of the CDR3 is TGTGCCAGCAGCAAACCAAGGACAGACTTCTATGGCTACACCTTC. Protein: CASSKPRTDFYGYTF.

The chain has TRBV6-5 and TRBJ2-6, with D possibly matching TRBD2 (5 bases). Germline-derived CDR1 and CDR2 are MNHEY and SVGAGI. The V and J ends lost 5 bases and 0 bases respectively, with 8 bases between them. The CDR3 runs 15 residues. Here the CDR3 DNA reads TGTGCCAGCAGTACCGGGATCTCTGGGGCCAACGTCCTGACTTTC. Translating gives CASSTGISGANVLTF.

The rearrangement links TRBV28 to TRBJ1-2, with 7 bases matching TRBD1. V lost 5 bases and J lost 10; bases outside the gene matches: 19. Per germline, CDR1 MDHEN and CDR2 SYDVKM. This CDR3 has 16 amino acids. The CDR3 bases are TGTGCCAGCAGTCGGCGATGGACAGGTGCGATAGGGGACTACACCTTC. Translation: CASSRRWTGAIGDYTF.

This chain uses TRBV18 with TRBJ2-6; 9 bases line up with TRBD1. V trimming: 4 bases; J trimming: 4 bases; junction bases outside the gene matches: 5. Germline assignment: CDR1 KGHSH and CDR2 LQKENI. This CDR3 spans 16 amino acids. The CDR3 region is CASSLNRGPGANVLTF. CDR3 nucleotides: TGTGCCAGCTCACTGAACAGGGGGCCGGGGGCCAACGTCCTGACTTTC.

V gene TRBV4-1 combines with J gene TRBJ2-1, with D maybe TRBD2 (6 bases). Germline-derived CDR1 and CDR2 are MGHRA and YSYEKL. The CDR3 sequence is 14 residues long. With 4 bases removed from V and 6 bases from J, the gap between germline ends came to 13 bases. CDR3 residues: CASSLGLTRNEQFF. The CDR3 DNA reads TGCGCCAGCAGCCTGGGACTCACGCGCAATGAGCAGTTCTTC.

The J gene is TRBJ2-1, the V gene TRBV19, with 10 bases fitting TRBD2. Germline-derived CDR1 and CDR2 are LNHDA and SQIVND (reference sequence). The length of the CDR3 is 15 residues. Losses at the gene ends were 6 bases for V and 6 bases for J; bases not matched to a gene: 8. CDR3 DNA: TGTGCCAGTAGCCTTAGCGGGGGGTCCCTCAATGAGCAGTTCTTC. It translates to CASSLSGGSLNEQFF.